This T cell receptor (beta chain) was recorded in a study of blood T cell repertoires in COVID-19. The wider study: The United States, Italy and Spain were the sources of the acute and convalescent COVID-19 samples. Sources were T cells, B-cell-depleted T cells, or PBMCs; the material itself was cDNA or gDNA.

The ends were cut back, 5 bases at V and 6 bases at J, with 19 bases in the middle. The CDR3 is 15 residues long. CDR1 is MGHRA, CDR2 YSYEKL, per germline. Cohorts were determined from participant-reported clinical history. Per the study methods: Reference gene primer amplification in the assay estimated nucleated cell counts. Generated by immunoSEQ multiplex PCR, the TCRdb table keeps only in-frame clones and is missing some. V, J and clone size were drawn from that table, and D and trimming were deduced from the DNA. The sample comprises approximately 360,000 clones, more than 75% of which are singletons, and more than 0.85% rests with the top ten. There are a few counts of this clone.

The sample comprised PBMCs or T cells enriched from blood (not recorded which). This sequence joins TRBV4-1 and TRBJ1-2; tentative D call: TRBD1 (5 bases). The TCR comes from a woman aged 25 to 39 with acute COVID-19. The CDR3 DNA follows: TGCGCCAGCAGCTCCGGAGGGCCAGGGTCTCATGGCTACACCTTC. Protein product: CASSSGGPGSHGYTF.